The T cell receptor beta chain under discussion was sequenced for a study of T-cell reconstitution after alpha-beta-depleted transplantation in children. General study points: As was reported, about two months after transplant, alpha-beta T cells came from several hundred expanded graft clones.

Unique molecular identifiers were incorporated during preparation of the TCRbeta library. TCRdb passed the PCR reads through MiXCR, listing each CDR3 protein once. The sample consists of roughly 48,000 distinct CDR3 sequences, about 5% of them appearing once. This clonotype was seen repeatedly, ten times or more. Its antigen remains unknown. This CDR3 is 14 amino acids long. V trimming: 6 bases; J trimming: 9 bases; junction bases outside the gene matches: 8. Germline V gene data show CDR1 as LNHDA and CDR2 as SQIVND (reference sequence). The material sequenced was PBMCs, mostly from graft donor cells, taken 60 days after TCRalphabeta/CD19-depleted stem cell transplant. V usage is TRBV19 and J usage is TRBJ2-1; 10 nucleotides match TRBD2. The source is a female patient between 2 and 15 years old who had a stem cell transplant for aplastic anemia, so the T cells may come from the graft donor. DNA of the CDR3: TGTGCCAGTAGGTTCACTAGCGGGATACGTGAGCAGTTCTTC. Protein product: CASRFTSGIREQFF.